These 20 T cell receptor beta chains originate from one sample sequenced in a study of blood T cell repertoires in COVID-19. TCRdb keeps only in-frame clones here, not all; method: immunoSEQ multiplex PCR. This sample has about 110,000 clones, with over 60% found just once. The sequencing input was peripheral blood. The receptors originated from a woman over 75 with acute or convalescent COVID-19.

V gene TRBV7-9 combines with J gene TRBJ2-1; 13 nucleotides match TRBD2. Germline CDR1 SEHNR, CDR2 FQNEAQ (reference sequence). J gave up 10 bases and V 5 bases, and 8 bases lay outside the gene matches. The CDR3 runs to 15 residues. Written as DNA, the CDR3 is TGTGCCAGCAGCCCTCCGACTAGCGGGGGGCCCGAGCAGTTCTTC. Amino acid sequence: CASSPPTSGGPEQFF.

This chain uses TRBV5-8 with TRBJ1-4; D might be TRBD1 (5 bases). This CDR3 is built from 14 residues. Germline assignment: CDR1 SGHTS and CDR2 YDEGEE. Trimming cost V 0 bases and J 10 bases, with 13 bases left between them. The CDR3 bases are TGTGCCAGCAGCTTGGATGGACAAACTGGAAAACTGTTTTTT. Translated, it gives CASSLDGQTGKLFF.

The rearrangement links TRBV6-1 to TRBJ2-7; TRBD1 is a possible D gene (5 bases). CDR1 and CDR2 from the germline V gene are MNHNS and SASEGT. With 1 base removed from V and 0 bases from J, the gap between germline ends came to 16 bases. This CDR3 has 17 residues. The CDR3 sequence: CASSEVLRQLSSYEQYF. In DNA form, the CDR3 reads TGTGCCAGCAGTGAAGTATTGAGACAGTTGAGCTCCTACGAGCAGTACTTC.

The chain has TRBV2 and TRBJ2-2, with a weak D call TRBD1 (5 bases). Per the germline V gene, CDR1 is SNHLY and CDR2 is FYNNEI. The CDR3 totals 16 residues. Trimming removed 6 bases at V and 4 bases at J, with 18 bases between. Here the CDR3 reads CASRLIQGRGTGELFF. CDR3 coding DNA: TGTGCCAGCAGACTAATCCAGGGAAGAGGCACCGGGGAGCTGTTTTTT.

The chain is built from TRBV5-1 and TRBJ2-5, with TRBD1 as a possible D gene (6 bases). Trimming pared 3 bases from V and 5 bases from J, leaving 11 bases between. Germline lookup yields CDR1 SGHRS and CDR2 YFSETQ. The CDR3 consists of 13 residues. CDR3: CASSSQGSETQYF. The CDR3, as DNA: TGCGCCAGCAGCTCGCAGGGGTCGGAGACCCAGTACTTC.

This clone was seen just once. This CDR3 reads CASRGLTTDTQYF. For the CDR3, the DNA is TGTGCCAGCAGAGGACTGACCACAGATACGCAGTATTTT. The chain employs TRBV2 and TRBJ2-3, with TRBD2 as a possible D gene (5 bases). Germline V gene data show CDR1 as SNHLY and CDR2 as FYNNEI. The CDR3 totals 13 residues. Between the trimmed V and J ends, which lost 6 bases and 2 bases, there was a span of 9 bases.

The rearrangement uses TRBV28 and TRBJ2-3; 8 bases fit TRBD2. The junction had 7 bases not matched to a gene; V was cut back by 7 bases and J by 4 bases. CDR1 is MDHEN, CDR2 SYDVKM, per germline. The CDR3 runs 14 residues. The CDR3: CASTRGGSADTQYF. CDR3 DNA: TGTGCCAGCACTCGGGGGGGTTCGGCAGATACGCAGTATTTT.

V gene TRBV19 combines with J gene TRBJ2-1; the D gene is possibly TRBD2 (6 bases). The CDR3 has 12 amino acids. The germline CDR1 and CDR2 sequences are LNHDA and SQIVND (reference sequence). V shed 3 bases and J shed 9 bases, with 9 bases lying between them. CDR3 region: CASSIRDSEQFF. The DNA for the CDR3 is TGTGCCAGTAGTATTCGGGACTCTGAGCAGTTCTTC.

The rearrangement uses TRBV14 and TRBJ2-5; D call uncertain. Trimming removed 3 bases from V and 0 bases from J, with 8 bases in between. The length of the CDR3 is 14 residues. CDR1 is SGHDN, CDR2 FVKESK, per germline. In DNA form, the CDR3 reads TGTGCCAGCAGCCACCTTGTGTACCAAGAGACCCAGTACTTC. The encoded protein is CASSHLVYQETQYF.

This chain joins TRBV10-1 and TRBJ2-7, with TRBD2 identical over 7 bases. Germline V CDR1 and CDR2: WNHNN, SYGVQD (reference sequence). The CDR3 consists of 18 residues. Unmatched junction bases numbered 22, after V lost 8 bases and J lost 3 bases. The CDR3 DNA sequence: TGCGCCAGCGGAAGAGTCCGGGACTACTATAAAAGGGTCTACGAGCAGTACTTC. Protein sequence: CASGRVRDYYKRVYEQYF.

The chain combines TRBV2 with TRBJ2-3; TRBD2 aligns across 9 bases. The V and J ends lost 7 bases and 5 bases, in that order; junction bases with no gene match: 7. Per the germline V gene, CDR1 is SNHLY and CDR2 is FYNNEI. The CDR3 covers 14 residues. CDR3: CASTGREGGDTQYF. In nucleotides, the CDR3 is TGTGCCAGCACTGGGCGGGAGGGCGGAGATACGCAGTATTTT.

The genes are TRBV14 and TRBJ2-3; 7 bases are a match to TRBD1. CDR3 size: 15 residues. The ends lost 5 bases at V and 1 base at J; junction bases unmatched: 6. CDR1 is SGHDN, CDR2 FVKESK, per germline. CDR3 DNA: TGTGCCAGCAGCTACCAGGGGGTGGGCACAGATACGCAGTATTTT. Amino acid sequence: CASSYQGVGTDTQYF.

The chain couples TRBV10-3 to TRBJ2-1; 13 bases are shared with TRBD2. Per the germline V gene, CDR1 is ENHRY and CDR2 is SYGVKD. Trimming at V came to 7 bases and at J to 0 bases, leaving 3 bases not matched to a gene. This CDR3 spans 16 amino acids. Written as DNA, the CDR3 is TGTGCCATCACCGGACTAGCGGGGGACTCCTACAATGAGCAGTTCTTC. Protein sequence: CAITGLAGDSYNEQFF.

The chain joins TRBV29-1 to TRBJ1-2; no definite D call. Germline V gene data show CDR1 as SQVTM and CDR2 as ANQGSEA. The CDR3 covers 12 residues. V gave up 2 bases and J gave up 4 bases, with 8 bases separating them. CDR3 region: CSVEYTSYGYTF. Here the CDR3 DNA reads TGCAGCGTTGAATACACTAGCTATGGCTACACCTTC.

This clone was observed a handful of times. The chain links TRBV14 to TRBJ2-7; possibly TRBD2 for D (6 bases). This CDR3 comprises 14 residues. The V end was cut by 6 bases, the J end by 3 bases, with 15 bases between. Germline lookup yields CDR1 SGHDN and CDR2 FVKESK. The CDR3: CASRVTGEGYEQYF. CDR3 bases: TGTGCCAGCAGAGTCACGGGAGAGGGCTACGAGCAGTACTTC. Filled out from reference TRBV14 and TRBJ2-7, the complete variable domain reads EAGVTQFPSHSVIEKGQTVTLRCDPISGHDNLYWYRRVMGKEIKFLLHFVKESKQDESGMPNNRFLAERTGGTYSTLKVQPAELEDSGVYFCASRVTGEGYEQYFGPGTRLTVT.

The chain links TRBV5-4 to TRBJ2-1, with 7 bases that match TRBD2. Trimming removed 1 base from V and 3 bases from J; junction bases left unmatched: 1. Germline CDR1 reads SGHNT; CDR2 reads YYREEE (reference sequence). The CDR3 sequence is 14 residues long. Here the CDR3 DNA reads TGTGCCAGCAGCTTGCGGACTAGCTACAATGAGCAGTTCTTC. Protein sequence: CASSLRTSYNEQFF.

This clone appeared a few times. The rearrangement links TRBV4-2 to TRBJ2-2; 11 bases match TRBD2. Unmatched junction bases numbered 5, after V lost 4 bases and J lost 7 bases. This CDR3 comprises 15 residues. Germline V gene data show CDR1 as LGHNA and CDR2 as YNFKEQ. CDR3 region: CASSPELAGDGELFF. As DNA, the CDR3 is TGTGCCAGCAGCCCCGAACTAGCGGGAGACGGGGAGCTGTTTTTT.

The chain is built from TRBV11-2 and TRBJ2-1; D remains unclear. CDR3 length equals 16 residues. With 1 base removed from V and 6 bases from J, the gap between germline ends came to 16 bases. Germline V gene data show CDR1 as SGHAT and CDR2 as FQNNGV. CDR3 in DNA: TGTGCCAGCAGCTTAGTTGGCGAAGTGAGGTTCAATGAGCAGTTCTTC. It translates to CASSLVGEVRFNEQFF. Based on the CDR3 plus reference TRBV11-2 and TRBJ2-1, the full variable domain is EAGVAQSPRYKIIEKRQSVAFWCNPISGHATLYWYQQILGQGPKLLIQFQNNGVVDDSQLPKDRFSAERLKGVDSTLKIQPAKLEDSAVYLCASSLVGEVRFNEQFFGPGTRLTVL.

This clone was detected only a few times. CDR3 bases: TGTGCCTGGAGTGTAGCAGGAGAGCAGTACTTC. It specifies CAWSVAGEQYF. The V call is TRBV30, the J call TRBJ2-7; no firm D call. This CDR3 is 11 amino acids long. V was shortened by 0 bases and J by 7 bases, with 7 bases between the two germline ends. CDR1 and CDR2 (germline): GTSNPN, SVGIG (reference sequence).

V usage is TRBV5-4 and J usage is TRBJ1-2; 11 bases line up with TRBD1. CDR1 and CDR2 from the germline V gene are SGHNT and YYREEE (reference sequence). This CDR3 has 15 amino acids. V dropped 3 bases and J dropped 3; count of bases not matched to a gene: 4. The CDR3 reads CASSSAGQGDYGYTF. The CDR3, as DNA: TGTGCCAGCAGCTCGGCGGGACAGGGGGACTATGGCTACACCTTC.